The clone carrying this T cell receptor (beta chain) was seen many times. This specimen belongs to a study of regulatory T cells in long-lasting Graves disease. The CDR3 totals 13 residues. In germline, CDR1 is SGHTA, CDR2 FQGNSA. Trimming took 5 bases from V and 6 from J; bases not matched to a gene: 4. Arm-PCR with iRepertoire HTBI primers amplified the CDR3 regions for these TCR beta libraries. Methods used by the authors: In the combined samples, some 59 TRBV and 14 TRBJ segments were identified. TCRdb reprocessed the multiplex PCR reads with MiXCR, giving one entry per CDR3 protein. TCRdb assigned the V and J calls; the authors' analysis was not used. The sample includes 350,000 to 450,000 distinct CDR3 sequences, around 23% of them seen just once. Documented time point: persistent/refractory GD, antithyroid drugs over 5 years with positive TRAb. Isolated PBMC RNA provided the starting material for the TCR library.

The V call is TRBV7-2, the J call TRBJ2-7; 10 positions agree with TRBD2. This clonotype was sampled from a woman between 40 and 50 years old with Graves disease. The sequencing here drew on peripheral blood mononuclear cells (PBMCs), taken when the disease was refractory, from a patient treated with antithyroid drugs. The CDR3 region has the DNA TGTGCCAGCAGCGCTAGCGGGAGACGCGAGCAGTACTTC. It specifies CASSASGRREQYF.